A single TCR beta chain is shown here with its context. The target of this receptor is not known. No base qualities exist here, and no much larger clone lies one base off it. The treatment or condition label corresponds to: over 15 received Ad26.COV2.S at low or high dose, single or two shots; roughly five received placebo; per-sample allocation not given. Repertoires of vaccine and placebo recipients were sequenced from samples collected on day 63 after the first injection. In Cohort 1b, more than 20 adults aged 18-55 years were enrolled at a single site in Boston, USA, between 29 July and 7 August 2020. Ad26.COV2.S consisted of a replication-incompetent adenovirus type 26 vector by which a prefusion-stabilized SARS-CoV-2 spike protein from the original Wuhan strain was expressed. There are 16 amino acids in the CDR3, from cysteine to phenylalanine inclusive. Only CDR3 DNA is held: 48 bases, read in frame from base 1. Per the germline V gene (reference sequence), SEHNR is the CDR1 and FQNEAQ is the CDR2. Unmatched junction bases come to 10, with V trimmed by 1 base and J by 10 bases.

This entry belongs to a study of Ad26.COV2.S vaccination and SARS-CoV-2 variants (dated by TCRdb to the early 2020s). About the investigation overall: Vaccine-arm donors were drawn from COV1001, a multicentre, randomized, double-blind, placebo-controlled phase I-IIa trial of Ad26.COV2.S in healthy adults. Ad26.COV2.S was administered intramuscularly at a dose of 5x10^10 or 1x10^11 viral particles, either as one shot or as two shots given 56 days apart. TCRbeta repertoire sequencing was used to assess the specificity and breadth of SARS-CoV-2-reactive T cell receptors after Ad26.COV2.S vaccination. A total of some 30 samples were included in the TCR-sequenced set, comprising roughly 19 Ad26.COV2.S vaccine recipients, 5 placebo recipients and 8 SARS-CoV-2 convalescent individuals. Trial participants were randomized into five groups of five: low-dose or high-dose Ad26.COV2.S given once or twice, or placebo on both occasions. Investigators remained blinded to trial group allocation during experiments and outcome assessment. Overall results and qualifications from the work: Ad26.COV2.S recipients had higher spike-specific TCR breadth than placebo recipients (P = 0.0014). The authors noted that the TCR breadth and depth analyses may have underestimated total T cell responses. The study was not powered to compare responses between vaccine doses or regimens. After vaccination, spike-specific CD8+ and CD4+ T cell responses were reported to show substantial breadth. Vaccine and placebo recipients had comparable non-spike TCR breadth, which fits with the vaccine containing only spike.

The immunoSEQ Assay was used to sequence TCRbeta CDR3 regions. After extraction, genomic DNA underwent amplification by bias-controlled multiplex PCR, followed by high-throughput sequencing. From the authors' description of their analysis: Collapsing and filtering of sequences were performed to quantify the absolute abundance of each unique TCRbeta CDR3 region. T cell fraction was estimated by normalizing TCRbeta template counts to usable DNA, which was measured by amplifying reference genes present in all nucleated cells. Repertoire TCRs were annotated as SARS-CoV-2-specific by exact matching of V gene, CDR3 amino acid sequence and J gene to a known reactive TCR set. The reference SARS-CoV-2 TCR set came from MIRA and was filtered for enrichment in COVID-19-positive ImmuneCODE repertoires, removing public or cross-reactive TCRs. Based on the MIRA antigens, annotated TCRs were further analysed at the level of specific ORF or position within ORF. Breadth was defined as the number of annotated unique rearrangements divided by the total number of unique productive rearrangements, and depth was defined as the summed frequency of the annotated unique rearrangements. Group comparisons of TCR breadth used two-sided Wilcoxon rank-sum tests. TCRdb retrieved this table from immuneACCESS and kept in-frame rearrangements only. Not all clones are present; in checked studies, unresolved V genes account for under half, and no reason is known for the remainder. V and J calls and clone size are those listed in that table; D and trimming were worked out from the DNA. The sample table lists about 460,000 clones, 80% to 90% of them with a count of one. Of the sample, approximately 1.7% is held by the ten largest clones.

This specimen consisted of peripheral blood, obtained in a trial of Ad26.COV2.S vaccine versus placebo. The chain was built from TRBV7-9 and TRBJ2-1, with TRBD2 identical over 10 junction bases. This receptor was obtained from a person between 18 and 65 years old who received the Ad26.COV2.S COVID-19 vaccine or a placebo. The nucleotides are TGTGCCAGCAGCTTAGTGCGGAGCGGGAGGGCCTTGGAGCAGTTCTTC. It codes for CASSLVRSGRALEQFF.